The 12 T cell receptor beta chains below come from one sample, sequenced in a study of tumor and adjacent non-tumor tissue in lung cancer. The template was RNA from unsorted bulk tissue. Three rounds of nested PCR, following a modified ARM-PCR protocol, produced the TCRbeta library. TCRdb processed the multiplex PCR reads anew with MiXCR; each CDR3 protein has one entry. The sample lists about 200,000 distinct CDR3 sequences; 60% to 85% were seen once. The sequenced sample was lung tumor tissue. These receptors originate from a man aged 55 to 69 with non-small cell lung cancer.

This clonotype was counted many times. The chain has TRBV6-1 and TRBJ2-1; weak D call: TRBD1 (6 bases). The CDR3 extends over 14 amino acids. Germline assignment: CDR1 MNHNS and CDR2 SASEGT. Trimming pared 3 bases from V and 4 bases from J, leaving 10 bases between. CDR3 amino acids: CASSDRTVYNEQFF. For the CDR3, the DNA is TGTGCCAGCAGTGATCGGACAGTATACAATGAGCAGTTCTTC.

The table lists this clonotype with a count of one. A read error may produce the germline difference seen at one junction end. The V gene is TRBV20-1, the J gene TRBJ2-1; 8 bases align to TRBD2. This CDR3 has 13 amino acids. In germline, CDR1 is DFQATT, CDR2 SNEGSKA (reference sequence). The CDR3 bases are TGCATTGCTAGAACTAGCGGTGTCAATGAGCAGCTCTTC. As protein: CIARTSGVNEQLF.

Regarding this clonotype: This may arise from a read error, as a much more abundant clone is one base away. The chain couples TRBV5-6 to TRBJ1-1, with D uncertain. This CDR3 region has 14 residues. Germline V gives CDR1 SGHDT, CDR2 YYEEEE. V lost 1 base, J lost 2 bases, and 9 bases lay in between. The CDR3 region is CASSLSHINTEAFF. In DNA form, the CDR3 reads TGTGCCAGCAGCTTGTCACATATCAACACTGAAGCTTTCTTT. Full variable domain (outside the CDR3, taken from reference TRBV5-6 and TRBJ1-1): DAGVTQSPTHLIKTRGQQVTLRCSPKSGHDTVSWYQQALGQGPQFIFQYYEEEERQRGNFPDRFSGHQFPNYSSELNVNALLLGDSALYLCASSLSHINTEAFFGQGTRLTVV.

On this clonotype itself: This CDR3 is missing its conserved last phenylalanine or tryptophan, likely due to a read error. The chain combines TRBV6-5 with TRBJ1-6; 9 nucleotides agree with TRBD1. CDR1 is MNHEY and CDR2 is SVGAGI in the germline V gene. The CDR3 has 16 residues. The junction had 5 bases not matched to a gene; V was cut back by 6 bases and J by 2 bases. The CDR3 sequence is CASRQGAGTYNSPLHL. CDR3 bases: TGTGCCAGCAGACAGGGGGCTGGCACCTATAATTCACCCCTCCACCTT.

This chain uses TRBV5-5 with TRBJ1-1; D unresolved. Germline lookup yields CDR1 SGHKS and CDR2 YYEKEE (reference sequence). This CDR3 has 14 residues. V was cut by 7 bases and J by 0 bases, with 13 bases left in between. CDR3 bases: TGTGCCAGCTGCCTGCGTTTGGTGAACACTGAAGCTTTCTTT. This translates into CASCLRLVNTEAFF.

The CDR3 sequence is CASSLIQRGGVEQFF. The DNA for the CDR3 is TGTGCCAGCAGTTTGATCCAGCGGGGGGGCGTTGAGCAGTTCTTC. V usage is TRBV12-3 or TRBV12-4 and J usage is TRBJ2-1, with 10 nucleotides matching TRBD2. The CDR3 extends over 15 amino acids. J was trimmed by 9 bases and V by 3 bases; bases with no gene match: 8.

In regard to this clonotype: One junction end does not reproduce the germline sequence, and a read error may be involved. The chain recombines TRBV20-1 with TRBJ2-4, with TRBD1 as a possible D gene (6 bases). Germline assignment: CDR1 DFQATT and CDR2 SNEGSKA (reference sequence). CDR3 length: 15 amino acids. CDR3 sequence reads: CNVATGGQANNIQYF. The CDR3 nucleotides are TGCAATGTTGCGACAGGCGGACAAGCCAACAACATTCAGTACTTC.

A word on this clonotype: A much larger clone is a single base away; this may be a read error. The CDR3 end shows no conserved phenylalanine or tryptophan, and so a read error is likely. The chain recombines TRBV11-3 with TRBJ2-2; D not resolved. V was shortened by 7 bases and J by 1 base, with 4 bases between the two germline ends. The germline CDR1 and CDR2 sequences are SGHNT and YENEEA. The length of the CDR3 is 12 residues. The CDR3 loop is CASKENTGELFS. The CDR3 region has the DNA TGTGCCAGCAAGGAGAACACCGGGGAGCTGTTTTCT.

In regard to this clonotype: The junction shows a germline mismatch at one end, possibly a read error. The chain has TRBV7-3 and TRBJ2-1, with a tentative D call TRBD1 (7 bases). Germline V lookup: CDR1 SGHTA, CDR2 FQGTGA. The CDR3 consists of 13 residues. In nucleotides, the CDR3 is TGTGCCAGCAGCTTTCAGGGGGGAAATGAGGAGTTCTTC. Amino acid sequence: CASSFQGGNEEFF.

There are a few counts of this clonotype. Given a much more abundant clone one base away, this may be a read error. The chain's CDR3 is CASSPDTNNSPLHF. CDR3 sequence (DNA): TGTGCCAGCAGCCCCGACACCAATAATTCACCCCTCCACTTT. The rearrangement uses TRBV6-6 and TRBJ1-6; no clear D. Deletions cut 6 bases from V and 5 bases from J, with 11 bases between. Germline V lookup: CDR1 MNHNY, CDR2 SVGAGI (reference sequence). This CDR3 is 14 amino acids long.

About this clonotype: This may arise from a read error, as a much more abundant clone is one base away. The rearrangement links TRBV4-2 to TRBJ1-6; D possibly corresponds to TRBD1 (5 bases). The V gene's germline CDR1 is LGHNA and CDR2 YNFKEQ. CDR3 length: 14 residues. V lost 0 bases to trimming and J lost 10 bases, with 10 bases between them. CDR3 protein: CASSQDSQGSPLHF. The CDR3 nucleotides read TGTGCCAGCAGCCAAGATTCGCAGGGCTCACCCCTCCACTTT.

The chain has TRBV7-2 and TRBJ2-5; unclear D gene. CDR1 and CDR2 (germline): SGHTA, FQGNSA. Between the trimmed V and J ends, which lost 11 bases and 5 bases, there was a span of 18 bases. This CDR3 is built from 13 residues. CDR3 in amino acids: CASSGSRLETQYF. The CDR3 DNA is TGTGCCTCTTCCGGGTCCCGCCTGGAGACCCAGTACTTC.